This TCR beta chain was sequenced during a study of shared clonotypes between healthy human individuals. Looking at the study overall: Each donor's CD8 memory used one plate, CD8 naive two, each CD4 subset three.

The naive CD8 population came from CD45RO-negative cells selected for CCR7, without terminally differentiated effector memory CD45RA+ cells. CDR1 and CDR2 (germline): SGHRS, YFSETQ. This CDR3 region has 18 residues. V dropped 5 bases and J dropped 3; count of bases not matched to a gene: 11. On this clone itself: Its antigen is unknown.

Whole-study results and caveats: Larger estimated richness was generally recorded for naive subsets relative to memory subsets.

Deep-level settings were used for running the assay. Profiled with immunoSEQ multiplex PCR; TCRdb holds only in-frame clones, not every one. The data contain 1.5 million to 2.5 million clones, around 96% of them singletons. The sequenced sample consisted of naive CD8+ T cells sorted from blood. V usage is TRBV5-1 and J usage is TRBJ2-2; 12 bases align to TRBD1. The sequence came from a man aged 18 to 30 in good health. This chain's CDR3 is CASSPGTGGLRDTGELFF. The CDR3 DNA reads TGCGCCAGCAGTCCCGGGACAGGGGGCCTCCGAGACACCGGGGAGCTGTTTTTT.